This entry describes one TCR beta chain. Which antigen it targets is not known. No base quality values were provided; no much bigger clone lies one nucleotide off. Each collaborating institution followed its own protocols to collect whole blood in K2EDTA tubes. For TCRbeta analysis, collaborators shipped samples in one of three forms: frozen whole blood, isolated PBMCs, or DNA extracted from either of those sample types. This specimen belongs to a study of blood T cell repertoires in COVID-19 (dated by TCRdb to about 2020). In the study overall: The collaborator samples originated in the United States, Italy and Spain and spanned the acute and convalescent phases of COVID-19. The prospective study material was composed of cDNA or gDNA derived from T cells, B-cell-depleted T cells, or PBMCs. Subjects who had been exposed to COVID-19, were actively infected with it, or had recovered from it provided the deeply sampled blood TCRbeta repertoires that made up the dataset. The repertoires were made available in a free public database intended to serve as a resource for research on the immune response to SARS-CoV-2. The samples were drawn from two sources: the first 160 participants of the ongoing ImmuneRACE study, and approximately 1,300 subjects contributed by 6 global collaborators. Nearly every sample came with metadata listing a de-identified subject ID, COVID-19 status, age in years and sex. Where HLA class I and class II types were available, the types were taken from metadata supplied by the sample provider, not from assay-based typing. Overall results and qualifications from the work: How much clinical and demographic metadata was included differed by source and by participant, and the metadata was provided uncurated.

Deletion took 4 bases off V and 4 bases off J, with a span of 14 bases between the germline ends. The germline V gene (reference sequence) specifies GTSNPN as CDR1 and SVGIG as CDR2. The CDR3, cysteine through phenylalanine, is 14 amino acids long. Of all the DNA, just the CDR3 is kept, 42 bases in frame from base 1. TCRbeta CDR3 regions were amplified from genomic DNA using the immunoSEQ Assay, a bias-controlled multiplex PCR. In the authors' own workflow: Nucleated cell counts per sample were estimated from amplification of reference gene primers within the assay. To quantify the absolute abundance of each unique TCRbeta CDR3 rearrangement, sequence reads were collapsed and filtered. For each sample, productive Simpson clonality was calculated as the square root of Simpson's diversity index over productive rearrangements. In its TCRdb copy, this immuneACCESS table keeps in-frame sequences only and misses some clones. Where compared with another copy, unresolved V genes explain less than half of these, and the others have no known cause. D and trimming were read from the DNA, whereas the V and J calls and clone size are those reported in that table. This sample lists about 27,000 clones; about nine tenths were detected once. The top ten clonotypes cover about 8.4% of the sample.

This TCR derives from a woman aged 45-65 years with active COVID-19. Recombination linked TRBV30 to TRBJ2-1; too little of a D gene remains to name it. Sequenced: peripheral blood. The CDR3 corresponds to CAWTSWAQYNEQFF. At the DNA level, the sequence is TGTGCCTGGACTTCGTGGGCGCAATACAATGAGCAGTTCTTC.